These 23 T cell receptor beta chains were sequenced from one sample in a study of tumor-infiltrating lymphocytes in glioblastoma multiforme. TCR beta libraries were built from RNA through three nested multiplex PCR rounds using modified ARM-PCR. TCRdb re-derived calls from the multiplex PCR reads in MiXCR, one entry per CDR3 protein. The profile shows roughly 13,000 distinct CDR3 sequences, roughly 67% of them singletons. The sequenced material came from brain tumor tissue. The origin of the receptors is a male donor with glioblastoma.

This clonotype was seen at least ten times. It is likely a read error, because the conserved phenylalanine at the end of the CDR3 is missing. It is unclear where the CDR3 begins or ends on the DNA, so no DNA is shown, and the CDR3 is as TCRdb lists it. The CDR3 spells CASSPTTSGTFNEQVL. The rearrangement uses TRBV12-3 or TRBV12-4 and TRBJ2-1; the D call of TRBD2 is as the table states it, not checked on the DNA. The CDR3 has 16 amino acids, counting both end residues.

The chain employs TRBV11-2 and TRBJ2-1, with 8 nucleotides matching TRBD1. The J call is doubtful: the DNA matches TRBJ2-7 better. The CDR3 runs 13 residues. Germline V gene sequence: CDR1 SGHAT, CDR2 FQNNGV. CDR3 loop: CASSLTRGHAQYF. CDR3 in DNA: TGTGCCAGCAGCTTAACCAGGGGGCATGCGCAGTACTTC.

The chain has TRBV20-1 and TRBJ2-2; D is possibly TRBD2 (5 bases). The CDR3 length is 13 residues. Germline V gene sequence: CDR1 DFQATT, CDR2 SNEGSKA (reference sequence). V lost 6 bases to trimming and J lost 5 bases, with 13 bases between them. Here the CDR3 reads CSAGSAATGELFF. The CDR3 DNA is TGCAGTGCGGGTTCAGCGGCGACCGGGGAGCTGTTTTTT.

Worth noting for this clonotype: An end of the junction differs from the germline gene, which may be a read error. The J gene is TRBJ2-3, the V gene TRBV6-5, with D unclear. CDR3 length: 14 amino acids. Germline CDR1 is MNHEY and CDR2 is SVGAGI. The CDR3 DNA reads TGTGCCAGCAGTTACTATAGAACCACAGATATGCAGTATTTT. Protein: CASSYYRTTDMQYF.

The CDR3 bases are TGTGCCATCAGTGTCACGGATGGAAACACTGAAGCTTTCTTT. It yields the protein CAISVTDGNTEAFF. This chain uses TRBV10-3 with TRBJ1-1; D remains ambiguous. The germline V gene encodes CDR1 ENHRY and CDR2 SYGVKD. The CDR3 is 14 amino acids. The V gene lost 4 bases and the J gene lost 2 bases, with 11 bases spanning the gap.

This clonotype turned up a few times. The CDR3 does not close with the conserved phenylalanine or tryptophan, likely indicating a read error. The V gene is TRBV6-5, the J gene TRBJ2-5, with D perhaps TRBD1 (6 bases). Trimming removed 3 bases from V and 6 bases from J, with 11 bases in between. The germline V gene has CDR1 MNHEY and CDR2 SVGAGI. The CDR3 consists of 13 residues. As DNA, the CDR3 is TGTGCCAGCAGTTATCAGAGGGGGAAGACCCAGTACCTC. Translated, it gives CASSYQRGKTQYL.

The table lists this clonotype with a count of one. This CDR3 fails to terminate in the conserved phenylalanine or tryptophan, so it likely reflects a read error. The V gene is TRBV5-4, the J gene TRBJ1-4; TRBD1 matches at 7 bases. The CDR3 covers 14 residues. V dropped 0 bases and J dropped 14; count of bases not matched to a gene: 10. Germline CDR1 is SGHNT and CDR2 is YYREEE (reference sequence). The CDR3 region is CASSLEQGSDKLFL. The CDR3 DNA reads TGTGCCAGCAGCTTGGAACAGGGGAGTGACAAGCTGTTTCTT.

Details on this clonotype: The conserved phenylalanine or tryptophan normally closing the CDR3 is absent here, so this likely arose from a read error. V gene TRBV20-1 combines with J gene TRBJ2-7; 11 bases are a match to TRBD2. The CDR3 runs 14 residues. Germline V lookup: CDR1 DFQATT, CDR2 SNEGSKA (reference sequence). The DNA for the CDR3 is TGCAGAGCTTTGACTAGCGGGGCATCCTACGAGCAGTACCTC. Its protein is CRALTSGASYEQYL.

The V and J genes are TRBV20-1 and TRBJ2-1; 16 bases fit TRBD2. Trimming cost V 5 bases and J 14 bases; bases outside gene matches: 6. Germline CDR1 is DFQATT and CDR2 is SNEGSKA (reference sequence). This CDR3 has 13 residues. CDR3 amino acids: CSASGTSGRGEFF. In nucleotides, the CDR3 is TGCAGTGCTTCCGGGACTAGCGGGAGGGGGGAGTTCTTC.

This rearrangement joins TRBV11-3 to TRBJ2-3; 13 bases are a match to TRBD2. V shed 8 bases and J 2 bases; nucleotides not matched to a gene: 4. CDR3 size: 15 residues. Per germline, CDR1 SGHNT and CDR2 YENEEA. Here the CDR3 DNA reads TGTGCCAGCTTGGGACTAGCGGGGCCCACAGATACGCAGTATTTT. Protein sequence: CASLGLAGPTDTQYF.

The rearrangement joins TRBV4-1 to TRBJ2-7; D may match TRBD1 or TRBD2 (5 bases each). The V and J ends lost 0 bases and 2 bases respectively, with 11 bases between them. The CDR3 runs to 15 residues. Germline V gives CDR1 MGHRA, CDR2 YSYEKL. The CDR3 sequence is CASSQDQPGPYEQYF. The DNA of the CDR3 is TGCGCCAGCAGCCAAGACCAGCCGGGGCCCTACGAGCAGTACTTC.

This clonotype was seen a few times. The chain combines TRBV11-2 with TRBJ1-1; D gene uncertain. This CDR3 is built from 11 residues. V was trimmed by 1 base and J by 11 bases, leaving 8 bases between them. Germline V gene sequence: CDR1 SGHAT, CDR2 FQNNGV. This CDR3 is CASSLAPEAFF. The DNA of the CDR3 is TGTGCCAGCAGCTTAGCACCAGAGGCTTTCTTT.

This clonotype was detected only a few times. The genes are TRBV10-3 and TRBJ1-1; D ambiguous. The V end was cut by 5 bases, the J end by 3 bases, with 13 bases between. CDR1 and CDR2 (germline): ENHRY, SYGVKD. This CDR3 is built from 14 residues. The CDR3 region is CAISRRATDTEAFF. CDR3 nucleotide sequence: TGTGCCATCAGTCGACGAGCCACGGACACTGAAGCTTTCTTT.

Remarks on this clonotype: A much larger clone lies one base from this, so it may be a read error. V and J are TRBV7-9 and TRBJ1-1; maybe TRBD1 (5 bases). CDR1 is SEHNR and CDR2 is FQNEAQ in the germline V gene (reference sequence). The length of the CDR3 is 13 residues. CDR3 bases: TGTGCCAGCAGTCGTCGGGGCTACACTGAATCTTTCTTT. Translation gives CASSRRGYTESFF.

This clonotype has just one count. This sequence joins TRBV20-1 and TRBJ1-1; D may be TRBD1 (5 bases). CDR3 length: 17 amino acids. Germline V gives CDR1 DFQATT, CDR2 SNEGSKA (reference sequence). Trimming removed 0 bases at V and 1 base at J, with 18 bases between. The CDR3 bases are TGCAGTGCTAGAGAGGGGTCGGGACGGGCAGCGAACACTGAAGCTTTCTTT. This encodes CSAREGSGRAANTEAFF.

CDR3 nucleotide sequence: TGCGCCAGCAGCCACAAAGACAGGGGGAACACTGAAGCTTTCTTT. Its translation is CASSHKDRGNTEAFF. The V call is TRBV4-3, the J call TRBJ1-1, with 8 bases fitting TRBD1. The CDR3 has 15 residues. Germline CDR1 and CDR2: LGHNA and YSLEER. V lost 3 bases to trimming and J lost 1 base; unmatched junction nucleotides: 4.

This clonotype came up once. A read error may account for a junction end that differs from germline. The chain couples TRBV11-2 to TRBJ2-7; weak D call: TRBD2 (5 bases). Germline V gene data show CDR1 as SGHAT and CDR2 as FQNNGV. This CDR3 region has 15 residues. CDR3 region: CASSFYSLALYELYF. CDR3 nucleotides: TGTGCCAGCAGCTTCTATAGCCTAGCACTATATGAGCTGTACTTC.

This clonotype was seen a handful of times. The gene calls are TRBV29-1 and TRBJ2-1, with a weak D call TRBD2 (6 bases). V gave up 6 bases and J gave up 6 bases, with 24 bases separating them. The CDR3 loop spans 16 amino acids. CDR1 and CDR2 from the germline V gene are SQVTM and ANQGSEA. The CDR3 nucleotides read TGCAGCGTCGGCGGGGTAGCAAGAGGGCCGGGCAATGAGCAGTTCTTC. It encodes CSVGGVARGPGNEQFF.

The genes are TRBV10-1 and TRBJ2-2, with D hard to call. Trimming took off 7 bases at V and 3 bases at J, with 12 bases between the two ends. In germline, CDR1 is WNHNN, CDR2 SYGVQD (reference sequence). CDR3 length: 14 residues. This chain's CDR3 is CASIKGWDTGELFF. CDR3 bases: TGCGCCAGCATCAAGGGATGGGACACCGGGGAGCTGTTTTTT.

This clonotype is large in the sample. V usage is TRBV11-2 and J usage is TRBJ2-7, with D possibly TRBD2 on 6 matching bases. The CDR3 is made up of 15 amino acids. The germline CDR1 and CDR2 sequences are SGHAT and FQNNGV. Trimming removed 5 bases at V and 4 bases at J, with 18 bases between. The CDR3 bases are TGTGCCAGCAGCCCAACCTTAGCGGCTTTTTACGAGCAGTACTTC. Translated: CASSPTLAAFYEQYF.

In the case of this clonotype: One junction end disagrees with the germline gene, perhaps due to a read error. This chain connects TRBV11-2 to TRBJ1-1; 9 bases match TRBD1. The germline V gene encodes CDR1 SGHAT and CDR2 FQNNGV. This CDR3 contains 16 residues. The CDR3 region is CTSSLQGAGVYTEAFF. The DNA of the CDR3 is TGTACCAGCAGCTTACAGGGGGCAGGAGTGTACACTGAAGCTTTCTTT.

CDR3: CASGAGNSPLHF. The CDR3 DNA is TGTGCCAGCGGGGCGGGGAATTCACCCCTCCACTTT. This chain connects TRBV6-5 to TRBJ1-6, with a weak D call TRBD1 (5 bases). Trimming shortened V by 8 bases and J by 7 bases, and 9 bases separated the two germline ends. The CDR3 consists of 12 residues. The germline V gene has CDR1 MNHEY and CDR2 SVGAGI.

Remarks on this clonotype: A junction boundary mismatches the germline segment, possibly from a read error. The rearrangement joins TRBV12-3 or TRBV12-4 to TRBJ1-1; D uncertain. The CDR3 is 13 amino acids. The CDR3 reads CASSLGWVGEAFF. The CDR3 bases are TGCGCCAGCAGTTTAGGGTGGGTTGGAGAAGCTTTCTTT.